Following are 24 T cell receptor beta chains from one sample sequenced in a study of blood T cell repertoires in COVID-19. The repertoire was sequenced with immunoSEQ multiplex PCR; TCRdb's copy has only in-frame clones and lacks some. Among about 160,000 clones listed, around 82% were seen once. Sequencing was performed on peripheral blood. The receptors stem from a woman in her thirties or forties with COVID-19, enrolled during active disease.

J is TRBJ2-2 and V is TRBV9, with a possible D match to TRBD2 (6 bases). The germline V gene encodes CDR1 SGDLS and CDR2 YYNGEE. Trimming stripped 4 bases from V and 7 bases from J, with 14 bases between. CDR3 length: 14 residues. CDR3 coding DNA: TGTGCCAGCAGCCTTTTAGCGGCCGTCGGGGAGCTGTTTTTT. Its translation: CASSLLAAVGELFF.

The table lists this clone with a few counts. The chain couples TRBV7-9 to TRBJ2-3, with a possible D match to TRBD1 (6 bases). Germline CDR1 SEHNR, CDR2 FQNEAQ (reference sequence). V gave up 5 bases and J gave up 6 bases, with 18 bases separating them. The CDR3 runs 15 residues. The CDR3 sequence: CASSRRDTLRDTQYF. In DNA, the CDR3 is TGTGCCAGCAGCCGCCGGGACACCCTTCGTGATACGCAGTATTTT.

V is TRBV4-1 and J is TRBJ1-2; TRBD1 might be the D (6 bases). V was pared by 0 bases and J by 2 bases, with 7 bases between. The CDR3 has 14 amino acids. The germline gives CDR1 MGHRA, CDR2 YSYEKL. The CDR3 region has the DNA TGCGCCAGCAGCCAAGACGACAGGAACTATGGCTACACCTTC. It yields the protein CASSQDDRNYGYTF.

This clone was picked up one time. CDR3 nucleotides: TGTGCCATCAGTGACTCGTCCAGACACTCTGGAAACACCATATATTTT. It encodes CAISDSSRHSGNTIYF. The genes are TRBV10-3 and TRBJ1-3; D ambiguous. CDR3 length equals 16 residues. CDR1 and CDR2 from the germline V gene are ENHRY and SYGVKD. V lost 3 bases, J lost 0 bases, and 12 bases lay in between.

V is TRBV9 and J is TRBJ1-6, with 8 bases identical to TRBD1. Germline loops: CDR1 SGDLS, CDR2 YYNGEE. Germline trimming cut 4 bases from V and 8 bases from J; bases unmatched to any gene: 5. The CDR3 is 14 residues long. The CDR3 coding sequence is TGTGCCAGCAGCAGACAGGGGATGGATTCACCCCTCCACTTT. Its protein product is CASSRQGMDSPLHF.

This clone was picked up one time. This chain links TRBV28 with TRBJ2-7; TRBD1 matches at 8 bases. The CDR3 extends over 15 amino acids. From germline, CDR1 is MDHEN and CDR2 SYDVKM. V shed 6 bases, J shed 1 base, and the junction held 8 bases outside the gene matches. This CDR3 is CASSLAGTGSYEQYF. CDR3 in DNA: TGTGCCAGCAGCTTAGCCGGGACAGGTTCCTACGAGCAGTACTTC.

The chain joins TRBV25-1 to TRBJ1-3; tentative D call: TRBD1 (6 bases). V dropped 1 base and J dropped 3 bases, with 10 bases sitting between them. Germline CDR1 is MGHDK and CDR2 is SYGVNS. The CDR3 totals 15 residues. In nucleotides, the CDR3 is TGTGCCAGCAGTGAATTGGGACAAATTGGAAACACCATATATTTT. The encoded protein is CASSELGQIGNTIYF.

This clone was counted only a few times. J is TRBJ2-4 and V is TRBV6-2 or TRBV6-3, with a possible D match to TRBD1 (6 bases). Trimming pared 6 bases from V and 0 bases from J, leaving 15 bases between. The germline V gene has CDR1 MNHEY and CDR2 SVGEGT. This CDR3 comprises 16 residues. The DNA for the CDR3 is TGTGCCAGCAGCCTACAGGGAAACCTAGCCAAAAACATTCAGTACTTC. Amino acids: CASSLQGNLAKNIQYF.

The V call is TRBV9, the J call TRBJ2-3, with a possible D match to TRBD1 (6 bases). V shed 7 bases and J shed 5 bases, with 17 bases lying between them. CDR1 SGDLS and CDR2 YYNGEE come from the germline V gene. CDR3 size: 14 residues. The DNA for the CDR3 is TGTGCCAGCGGGATAGGGGGTGTCGGAGATACGCAGTATTTT. Translating gives CASGIGGVGDTQYF.

This chain's CDR3 is CASSLAGNYNEQFF. CDR3 coding DNA: TGTGCCAGCAGCTTAGCCGGGAACTACAATGAGCAGTTCTTC. The genes are TRBV11-2 and TRBJ2-1; the D gene is possibly TRBD2 (5 bases). CDR3 size: 14 residues. Germline V CDR1 and CDR2: SGHAT, FQNNGV. Trimming shortened V by 1 base and J by 3 bases, and 7 bases separated the two germline ends. The full variable domain, completed using reference TRBV11-2 and TRBJ2-1, is EAGVAQSPRYKIIEKRQSVAFWCNPISGHATLYWYQQILGQGPKLLIQFQNNGVVDDSQLPKDRFSAERLKGVDSTLKIQPAKLEDSAVYLCASSLAGNYNEQFFGPGTRLTVL.

V gene TRBV29-1 combines with J gene TRBJ2-5, with 7 bases aligning to TRBD2. After removal of 7 bases from V and 5 bases from J, the junction contained 7 bases not matched to a gene. The CDR3 is made up of 12 amino acids. CDR1 and CDR2 from the germline V gene are SQVTM and ANQGSEA. For the CDR3, the DNA is TGCAGCGGGGGTATGCGGGAGGAGACCCAGTACTTC. Protein sequence: CSGGMREETQYF.

This chain joins TRBV7-2 and TRBJ2-3, with 7 bases matching TRBD1. The germline V gene has CDR1 SGHTA and CDR2 FQGNSA. The CDR3 has 16 amino acids. With V trimmed by 0 bases and J by 5 bases, 8 bases remained unmatched. DNA for the CDR3: TGTGCCAGCAGCTTAGCAGGGGGCCAAGGGGTAGATACGCAGTATTTT. It yields the protein CASSLAGGQGVDTQYF.

The chain couples TRBV7-9 to TRBJ1-2; 12 bases are shared with TRBD1. V gave up 2 bases and J gave up 8 bases; unmatched junction bases: 6. Per germline, CDR1 SEHNR and CDR2 FQNEAQ (reference sequence). This CDR3 is built from 15 residues. The DNA of the CDR3 is TGTGCCAGCAGCTTATGGGACAGGGGGCTAGGGGGCTACACCTTC. It encodes CASSLWDRGLGGYTF.

This clone has only a few counts. The chain recombines TRBV7-2 with TRBJ2-1; 7 bases map to TRBD2. Trimming removed 6 bases from V and 8 bases from J; junction bases left unmatched: 4. This CDR3 spans 12 amino acids. Germline V lookup: CDR1 SGHTA, CDR2 FQGNSA. CDR3 bases: TGTGCCAGCAGGGGAGGGTTCGATGAGCAGTTCTTC. Its protein is CASRGGFDEQFF.

This clone appeared a single time. The rearrangement uses TRBV4-1 and TRBJ1-1; weak D call: TRBD1 (5 bases). V was trimmed by 3 bases and J by 4 bases, leaving 15 bases between them. CDR1 is MGHRA, CDR2 YSYEKL, per germline. The CDR3 has 15 residues. The CDR3 DNA reads as TGCGCCAGCAGCCACATCCAGGGTCCAATCACTGAAGCTTTCTTT. This sequence encodes CASSHIQGPITEAFF.

This rearrangement joins TRBV19 to TRBJ2-5; maybe TRBD2 (5 bases). This CDR3 comprises 15 residues. V gave up 10 bases and J gave up 5 bases, with 23 bases separating them. CDR1 is LNHDA and CDR2 is SQIVND in the germline V gene (reference sequence). In DNA form, the CDR3 reads TGTGCCACCCGGTTGAGCCATCCGGGGTTGGAGACCCAGTACTTC. It encodes CATRLSHPGLETQYF. Full variable domain (rest looked up from reference TRBV19 and TRBJ2-5): DGGITQSPKYLFRKEGQNVTLSCEQNLNHDAMYWYRQDPGQGLRLIYYSQIVNDFQKGDIAEGYSVSREKKESFPLTVTSAQKNPTAFYLCATRLSHPGLETQYFGPGTRLLVL.

The chain joins TRBV25-1 to TRBJ2-2; 10 nucleotides align to TRBD1. V lost 4 bases to trimming and J lost 3 bases; unmatched junction nucleotides: 8. This CDR3 spans 17 amino acids. In germline, CDR1 is MGHDK, CDR2 SYGVNS. DNA for the CDR3: TGTGCCAGCAGTGTATCTGCCGGGACAGGGGACACCGGGGAGCTGTTTTTT. Translating it yields CASSVSAGTGDTGELFF.

The rearrangement links TRBV6-1 to TRBJ1-2; D gene ambiguous. Germline-derived CDR1 and CDR2 are MNHNS and SASEGT. This CDR3 has 14 amino acids. With 4 bases removed from V and 0 bases from J, the gap between germline ends came to 9 bases. The CDR3 loop is CASSGGEANYGYTF. In DNA, the CDR3 is TGTGCCAGCAGTGGCGGGGAGGCTAACTATGGCTACACCTTC.

The V and J genes are TRBV30 and TRBJ1-1; 7 positions agree with TRBD1. The germline V gene encodes CDR1 GTSNPN and CDR2 SVGIG (reference sequence). The CDR3 runs 14 residues. V dropped 4 bases and J dropped 5; count of bases not matched to a gene: 10. The CDR3, as DNA: TGTGCCTGGAATCGTGACAGGGTCAGAACTGAAGCTTTCTTT. Its translation is CAWNRDRVRTEAFF. Looking up the rest from reference TRBV30 and TRBJ1-1 gives the full variable domain: SQTIHQWPATLVQPVGSPLSLECTVEGTSNPNLYWYRQAAGRGLQLLFYSVGIGQISSEVPQNLSASRPQDRQFILSSKKLLLSDSGFYLCAWNRDRVRTEAFFGQGTRLTVV.

V is TRBV6-1 and J is TRBJ2-7; D uncertain. Germline V lookup: CDR1 MNHNS, CDR2 SASEGT. This CDR3 is built from 12 residues. V lost 0 bases, J lost 5 bases, and 5 bases lay in between. This chain's CDR3 is CASSEARNEQYF. The DNA of the CDR3 is TGTGCCAGCAGTGAAGCGAGGAACGAGCAGTACTTC.

The chain is built from TRBV6-5 and TRBJ2-5; tentatively, D is TRBD1 (6 bases). Trimming took 6 bases from V and 1 from J, leaving 9 bases between them. CDR1 and CDR2 (germline): MNHEY, SVGAGI. The CDR3 has 13 residues. The CDR3 coding sequence is TGTGCCAGCAGGGGACAATCCCAAGAGACCCAGTACTTC. This encodes CASRGQSQETQYF.

This chain links TRBV25-1 with TRBJ2-3, with 9 nucleotides matching TRBD1. This CDR3 has 15 residues. J gave up 5 bases and V 4 bases, and 7 bases lay outside the gene matches. Germline V gives CDR1 MGHDK, CDR2 SYGVNS. CDR3 sequence: CASSAPGTGKDTQYF. The CDR3 region has the DNA TGTGCCAGCAGTGCCCCCGGGACAGGGAAAGATACGCAGTATTTT.

In its sample, this clone was seen a few times. The CDR3 sequence is CASKLQGYGYTF. CDR3 bases: TGTGCCAGTAAATTACAGGGCTATGGCTACACCTTC. V and J are TRBV19 and TRBJ1-2, with D perhaps matching TRBD1 (6 bases). From germline, CDR1 is LNHDA and CDR2 SQIVND (reference sequence). The CDR3 length is 12 residues. V was clipped by 7 bases and J by 4 bases, with 10 bases between them.

This chain links TRBV2 with TRBJ2-2; possible D gene TRBD1, 6 bases. CDR1 and CDR2 (germline): SNHLY, FYNNEI. The CDR3 loop spans 14 amino acids. The V gene lost 2 bases and the J gene lost 6 bases, with 10 bases spanning the gap. CDR3 protein: CASSEQGWAGELFF. The CDR3 nucleotides are TGTGCCAGCAGTGAACAGGGGTGGGCCGGGGAGCTGTTTTTT.